This T cell receptor (beta chain) originates from a study of blood T cells in healthy people across ages. CDR3 length equals 13 residues. V lost 11 bases and J 8 bases, leaving 21 bases between the germline ends. Germline V gene lookup returns CDR1 SEHNR and CDR2 FQNEAQ (reference sequence). Primers used in a second PCR of about 6 to 12 cycles were a sample-barcoded 5' primer and a J-beta primer mix. From the 5' RACE reads, TCRdb called clonotypes with MiXCR, one entry per CDR3 protein. This sample yields about 1.4 million distinct CDR3 sequences, of which approximately 60% are seen a single time; approximately 7% belongs to the top ten.

Sequenced material: blood. This sequence originates from a man younger than 35 in good health. This chain joins TRBV7-9 and TRBJ1-2, with D possibly matching TRBD1 (6 bases). DNA of the CDR3: TGTGCCCAGGGGAGCCTCCTGGATGAGGGCTACACCTTC. Its protein is CAQGSLLDEGYTF.